The sequence of this TCR beta chain was determined in a study of cytomegalovirus exposure and HLA in healthy donors. The donors were healthy bone marrow donors. The PCR used 60 Vbeta and 13 Jbeta primers. The method was immunoSEQ multiplex PCR; TCRdb's version includes in-frame clones alone and lacks a portion of them. The sample has 200,000 to 250,000 clones, about 80% seen once. The clonotype comes from a woman between 40 and 50 years old in good health and CMV-seropositive. Material for sequencing was PBMCs.

CDR3 region: CASSQTDGNYGYTF. In nucleotides, the CDR3 is TGCGCCAGCAGCCAAACCGACGGGAATTATGGCTACACCTTC. The chain couples TRBV5-1 to TRBJ1-2, with D unclear. Trimming removed 4 bases at V and 5 bases at J, with 15 bases between. Per the germline V gene, CDR1 is SGHRS and CDR2 is YFSETQ. The CDR3 consists of 14 residues.